The clone carrying this T cell receptor beta chain has only a few counts. Its antigen is not identified. At the time of sampling, donors were nominally healthy, though unrecorded immune exposures were likely. V dropped 2 bases and J dropped 0 bases, with 7 bases sitting between them. The CDR3 has 14 amino acids. Germline loops: CDR1 MGHDK, CDR2 SYGVNS. These data belong to a study of cytomegalovirus exposure and HLA in healthy donors. Study-wide context: Samples from HLA-typed donors yielded around 79 million unique TCRs in an early data release.

Study-wide points: No immune exposure information besides CMV serostatus was available.

Vbeta (60) and Jbeta (13) primers were used in the PCR. In the authors' workflow: A follow-up analysis tallied tens of millions of unique TCR beta chains, 9 million to 11 million shared. Produced via immunoSEQ multiplex PCR; TCRdb's table is partial and in-frame only. Clone size and V and J calls were adopted from that table, with D and trimming inferred from the DNA. The sample records about 130,000 clones, around 83% being singletons. The source is a woman under 40 in good health and CMV-seropositive. The material sequenced was PBMCs. The chain links TRBV25-1 to TRBJ1-1; the D is unclear. The CDR3 DNA reads as TGTGCCAGCAGTGAACGGGGTCTGAACACTGAAGCTTTCTTT. Amino acids: CASSERGLNTEAFF.